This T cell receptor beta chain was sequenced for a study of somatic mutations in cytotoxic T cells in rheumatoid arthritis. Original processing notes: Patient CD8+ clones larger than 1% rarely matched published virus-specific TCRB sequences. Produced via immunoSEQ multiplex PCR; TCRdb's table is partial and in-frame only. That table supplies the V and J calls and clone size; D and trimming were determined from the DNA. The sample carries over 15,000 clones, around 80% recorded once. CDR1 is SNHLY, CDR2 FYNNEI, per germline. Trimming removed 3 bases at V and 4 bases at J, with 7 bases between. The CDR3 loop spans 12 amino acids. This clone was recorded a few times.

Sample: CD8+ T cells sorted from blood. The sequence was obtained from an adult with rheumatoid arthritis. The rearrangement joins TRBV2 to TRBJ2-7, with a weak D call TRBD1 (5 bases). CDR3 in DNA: TGTGCCAGCAGTGATTCAGGGTACGAGCAGTACTTC. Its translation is CASSDSGYEQYF.